The sequence of this TCR beta chain was determined in a study of blood T cell repertoires in COVID-19. The germline gives CDR1 MNHEY, CDR2 SMNVEV (reference sequence). Germline trimming cut 5 bases from V and 2 bases from J; bases unmatched to any gene: 13. The CDR3 is 17 residues long. This clone was found a few times. Per the original methods: Amplified reference gene primers provided the basis for estimating nucleated cell counts. The data were produced by immunoSEQ multiplex PCR, yet TCRdb's version contains in-frame clones alone and is incomplete. V, J and clone size are taken as reported in that table, and D and trimming were inferred from the DNA itself. This repertoire shows 95,000 to 150,000 clones, 78% found once; its top ten account for roughly 2.1%.

This sequence originates from a man aged 70 or older with acute or convalescent COVID-19. This sequence joins TRBV27 and TRBJ1-2; 8 nucleotides agree with TRBD1. The source material was peripheral blood. In DNA, the CDR3 is TGTGCCAGCAGTGCCCAGGGGGCACAACACTTAAACTATGGCTACACCTTC. It encodes CASSAQGAQHLNYGYTF.